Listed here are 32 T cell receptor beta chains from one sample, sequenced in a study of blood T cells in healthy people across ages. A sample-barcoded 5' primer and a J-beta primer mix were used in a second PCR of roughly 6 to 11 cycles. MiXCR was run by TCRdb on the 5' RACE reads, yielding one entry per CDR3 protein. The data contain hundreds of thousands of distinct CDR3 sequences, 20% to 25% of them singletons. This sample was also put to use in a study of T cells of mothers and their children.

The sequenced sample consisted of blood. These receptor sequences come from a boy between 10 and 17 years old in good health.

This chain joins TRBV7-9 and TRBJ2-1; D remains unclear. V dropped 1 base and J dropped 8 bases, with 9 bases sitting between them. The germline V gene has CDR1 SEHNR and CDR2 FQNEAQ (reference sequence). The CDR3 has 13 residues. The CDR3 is CASSLEYSHEQFF. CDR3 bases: TGTGCCAGCAGCTTAGAGTACTCCCATGAGCAGTTCTTC.

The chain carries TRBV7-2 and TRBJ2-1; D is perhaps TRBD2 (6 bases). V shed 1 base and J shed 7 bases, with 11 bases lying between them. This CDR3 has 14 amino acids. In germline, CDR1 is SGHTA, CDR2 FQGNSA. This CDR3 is CASSLGLAPNEQFF. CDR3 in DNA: TGTGCCAGCAGCTTAGGGCTAGCGCCGAATGAGCAGTTCTTC.

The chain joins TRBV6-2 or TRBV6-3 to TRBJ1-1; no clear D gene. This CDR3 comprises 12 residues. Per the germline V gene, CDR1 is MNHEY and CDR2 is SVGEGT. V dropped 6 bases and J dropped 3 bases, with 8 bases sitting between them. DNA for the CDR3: TGTGCCAGCAGCGCAGGACACACTGAAGCTTTCTTT. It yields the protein CASSAGHTEAFF.

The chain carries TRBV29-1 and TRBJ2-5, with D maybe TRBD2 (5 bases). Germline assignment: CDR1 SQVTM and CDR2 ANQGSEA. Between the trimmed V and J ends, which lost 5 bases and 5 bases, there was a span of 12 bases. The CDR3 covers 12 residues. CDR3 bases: TGCAGCGTTTCACGGGAAGGTGAGACCCAGTACTTC. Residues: CSVSREGETQYF.

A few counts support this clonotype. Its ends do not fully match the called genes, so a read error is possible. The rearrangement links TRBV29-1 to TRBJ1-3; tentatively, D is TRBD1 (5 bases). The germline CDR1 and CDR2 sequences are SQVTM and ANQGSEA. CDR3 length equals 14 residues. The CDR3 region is CGVETTDSGNTIYF. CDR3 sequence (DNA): TGCGGCGTGGAAACGACAGACTCTGGAAACACCATATATTTT.

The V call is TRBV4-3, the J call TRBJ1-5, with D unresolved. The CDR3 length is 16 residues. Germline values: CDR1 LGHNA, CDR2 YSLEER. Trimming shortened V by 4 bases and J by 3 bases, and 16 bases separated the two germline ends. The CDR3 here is CASSPSPDTYNQPQHF. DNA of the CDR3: TGCGCCAGCAGCCCTTCCCCCGACACCTACAATCAGCCCCAGCATTTT.

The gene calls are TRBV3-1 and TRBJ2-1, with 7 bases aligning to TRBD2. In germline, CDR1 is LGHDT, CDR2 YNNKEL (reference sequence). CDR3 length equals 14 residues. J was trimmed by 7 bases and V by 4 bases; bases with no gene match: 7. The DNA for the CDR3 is TGTGCCAGCAGCCTGGCTAGCGGCTCAAATGAGCAGTTCTTC. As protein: CASSLASGSNEQFF.

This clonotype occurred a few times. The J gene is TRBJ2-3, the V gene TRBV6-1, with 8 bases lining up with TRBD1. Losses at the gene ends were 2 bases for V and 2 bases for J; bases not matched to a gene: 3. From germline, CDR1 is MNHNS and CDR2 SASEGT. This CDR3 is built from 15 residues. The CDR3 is CASSEQGAVTDTQYF. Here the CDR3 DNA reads TGTGCCAGCAGTGAACAGGGGGCGGTCACAGATACGCAGTATTTT.

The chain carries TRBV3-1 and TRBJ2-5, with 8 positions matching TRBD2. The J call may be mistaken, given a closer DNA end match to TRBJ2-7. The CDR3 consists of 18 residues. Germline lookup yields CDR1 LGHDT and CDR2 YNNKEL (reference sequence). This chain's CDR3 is CASSQLPPASGGFYEQYF. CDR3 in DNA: TGTGCCAGCAGCCAACTTCCCCCGGCCAGCGGGGGATTCTACGAGCAGTACTTC.

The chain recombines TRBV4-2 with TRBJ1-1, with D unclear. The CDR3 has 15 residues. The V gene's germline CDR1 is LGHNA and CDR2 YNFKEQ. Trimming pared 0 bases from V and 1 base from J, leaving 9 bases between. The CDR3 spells CASSQDLGWNTEAFF. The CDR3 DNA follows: TGTGCCAGCAGCCAAGATCTGGGGTGGAACACTGAAGCTTTCTTT.

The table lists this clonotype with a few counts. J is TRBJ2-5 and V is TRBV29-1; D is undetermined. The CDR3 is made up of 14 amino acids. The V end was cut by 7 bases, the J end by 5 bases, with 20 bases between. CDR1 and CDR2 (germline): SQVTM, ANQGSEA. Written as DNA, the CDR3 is TGCAGCGCCCGTAGACGGCCCTCTCGGGAGACCCAGTACTTC. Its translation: CSARRRPSRETQYF.

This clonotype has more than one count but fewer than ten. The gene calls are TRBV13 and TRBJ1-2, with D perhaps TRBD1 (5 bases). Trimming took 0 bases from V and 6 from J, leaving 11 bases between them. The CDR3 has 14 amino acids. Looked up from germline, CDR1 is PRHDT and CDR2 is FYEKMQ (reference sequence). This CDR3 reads CASSLGAGPDGYTF. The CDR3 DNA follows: TGTGCCAGCAGCTTAGGGGCGGGGCCCGATGGCTACACCTTC.

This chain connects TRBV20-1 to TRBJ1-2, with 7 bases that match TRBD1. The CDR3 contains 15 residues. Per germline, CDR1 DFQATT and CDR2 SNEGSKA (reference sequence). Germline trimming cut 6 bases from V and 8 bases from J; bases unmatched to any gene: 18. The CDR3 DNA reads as TGCAGTGCCCATCCAGGACCAACAGGGGAGTACGGCTACACCTTC. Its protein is CSAHPGPTGEYGYTF.

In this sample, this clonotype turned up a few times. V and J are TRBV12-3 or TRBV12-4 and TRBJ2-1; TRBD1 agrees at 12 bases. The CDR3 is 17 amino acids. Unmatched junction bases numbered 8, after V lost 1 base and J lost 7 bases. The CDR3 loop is CASSLVGTGGLRNEQFF. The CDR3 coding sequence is TGTGCCAGCAGTTTAGTAGGGACAGGGGGCTTGAGGAATGAGCAGTTCTTC.

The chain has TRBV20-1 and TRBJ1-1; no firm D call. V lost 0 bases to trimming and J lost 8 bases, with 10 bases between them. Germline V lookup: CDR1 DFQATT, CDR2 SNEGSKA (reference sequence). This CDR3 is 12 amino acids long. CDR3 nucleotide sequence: TGCAGTGCTAGAGAAACAACGAGAGAAGCTTTCTTT. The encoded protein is CSARETTREAFF.

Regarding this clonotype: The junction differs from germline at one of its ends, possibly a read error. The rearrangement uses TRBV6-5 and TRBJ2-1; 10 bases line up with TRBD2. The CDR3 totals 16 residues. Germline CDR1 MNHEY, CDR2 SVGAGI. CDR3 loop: CASSRLGTSEGNGQFF. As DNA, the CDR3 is TGTGCCAGCAGTAGGCTCGGGACTAGCGAAGGTAATGGGCAGTTCTTC.

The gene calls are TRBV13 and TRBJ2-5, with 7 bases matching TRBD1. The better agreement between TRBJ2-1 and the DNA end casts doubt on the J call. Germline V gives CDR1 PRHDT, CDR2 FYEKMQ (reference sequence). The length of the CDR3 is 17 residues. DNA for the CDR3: TGTGCCAGCAGCCGACTCCGCCCGGGACAGTTTAATAATGAGCAGTTCTTC. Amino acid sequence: CASSRLRPGQFNNEQFF.

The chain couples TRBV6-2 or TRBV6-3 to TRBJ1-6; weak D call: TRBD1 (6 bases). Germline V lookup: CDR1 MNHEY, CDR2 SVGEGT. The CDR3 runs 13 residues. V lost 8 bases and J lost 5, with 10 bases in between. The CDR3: CASAGQNNSPLHF. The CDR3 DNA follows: TGTGCCAGCGCCGGACAGAATAATTCACCCCTCCACTTT.

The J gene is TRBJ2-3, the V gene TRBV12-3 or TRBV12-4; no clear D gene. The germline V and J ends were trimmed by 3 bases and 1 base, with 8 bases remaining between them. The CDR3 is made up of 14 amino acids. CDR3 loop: CASSFRLGTDTQYF. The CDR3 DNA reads TGTGCCAGCAGTTTCCGACTGGGCACAGATACGCAGTATTTT.

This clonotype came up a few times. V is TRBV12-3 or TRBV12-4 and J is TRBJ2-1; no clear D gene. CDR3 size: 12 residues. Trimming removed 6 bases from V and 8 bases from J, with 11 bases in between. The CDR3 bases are TGTGCCAGCAGCGGGCTCTGGCATGAGCAGTTCTTC. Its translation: CASSGLWHEQFF.

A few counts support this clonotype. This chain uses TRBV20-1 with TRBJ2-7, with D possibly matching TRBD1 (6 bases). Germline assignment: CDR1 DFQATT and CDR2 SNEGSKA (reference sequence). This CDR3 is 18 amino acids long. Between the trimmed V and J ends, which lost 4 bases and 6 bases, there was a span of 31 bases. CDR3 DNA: TGCAGTGCTACGCAGCTAAGCCCCTTGTCGATAGACAGGAGCGAGCAGTACTTC. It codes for CSATQLSPLSIDRSEQYF.

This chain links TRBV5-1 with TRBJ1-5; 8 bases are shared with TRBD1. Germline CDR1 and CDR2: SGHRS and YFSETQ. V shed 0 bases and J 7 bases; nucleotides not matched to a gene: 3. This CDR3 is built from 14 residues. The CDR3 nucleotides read TGCGCCAGCAGCTTGGTGGCAGGGGGCCAGCCCCAGCATTTT. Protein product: CASSLVAGGQPQHF.

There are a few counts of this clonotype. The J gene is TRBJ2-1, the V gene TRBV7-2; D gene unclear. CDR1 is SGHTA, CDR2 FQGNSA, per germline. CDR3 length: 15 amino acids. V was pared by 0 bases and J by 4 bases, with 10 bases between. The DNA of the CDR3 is TGTGCCAGCAGCTTAGCAGTGACGGAGTACAATGAGCAGTTCTTC. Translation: CASSLAVTEYNEQFF. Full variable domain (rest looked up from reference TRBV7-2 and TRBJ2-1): GAGVSQSPSNKVTEKGKDVELRCDPISGHTALYWYRQSLGQGLEFLIYFQGNSAPDKSGLPSDRFSAERTGGSVSTLTIQRTQQEDSAVYLCASSLAVTEYNEQFFGPGTRLTVL.

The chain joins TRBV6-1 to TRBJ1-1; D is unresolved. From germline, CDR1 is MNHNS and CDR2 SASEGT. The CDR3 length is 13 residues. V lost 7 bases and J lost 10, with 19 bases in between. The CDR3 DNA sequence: TGTGCCAGCAATGCATTGGGCCCGGGTGGAGCTTTCTTT. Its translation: CASNALGPGGAFF.

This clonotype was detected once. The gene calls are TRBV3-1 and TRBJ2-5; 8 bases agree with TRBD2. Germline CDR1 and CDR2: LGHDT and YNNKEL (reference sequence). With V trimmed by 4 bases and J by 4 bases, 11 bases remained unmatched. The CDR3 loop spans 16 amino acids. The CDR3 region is CASSPRTGLGRETQYF. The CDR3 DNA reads TGTGCCAGCAGCCCCAGAACGGGACTAGGGCGAGAGACCCAGTACTTC.

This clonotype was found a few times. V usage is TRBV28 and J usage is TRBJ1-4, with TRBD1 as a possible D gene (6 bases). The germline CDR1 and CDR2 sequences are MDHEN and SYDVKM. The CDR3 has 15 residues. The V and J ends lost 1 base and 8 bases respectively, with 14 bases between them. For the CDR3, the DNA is TGTGCCAGCAGTTTATATCTGGGGGCGGGAGAAAAACTGTTTTTT. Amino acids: CASSLYLGAGEKLFF.

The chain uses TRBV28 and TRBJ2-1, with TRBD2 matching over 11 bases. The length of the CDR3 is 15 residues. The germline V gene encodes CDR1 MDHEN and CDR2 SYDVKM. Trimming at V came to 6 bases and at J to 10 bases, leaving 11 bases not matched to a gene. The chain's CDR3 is CASSQLAGAPLEQFF. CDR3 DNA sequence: TGTGCCAGCAGCCAACTAGCGGGAGCCCCGTTGGAGCAGTTCTTC.

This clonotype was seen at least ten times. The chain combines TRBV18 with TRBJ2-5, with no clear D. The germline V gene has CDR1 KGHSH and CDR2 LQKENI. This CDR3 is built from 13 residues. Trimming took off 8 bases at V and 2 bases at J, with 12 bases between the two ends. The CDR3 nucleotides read TGTGCCAGCAGCCCCCTAGGGCAAGAGACCCAGTACTTC. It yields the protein CASSPLGQETQYF.

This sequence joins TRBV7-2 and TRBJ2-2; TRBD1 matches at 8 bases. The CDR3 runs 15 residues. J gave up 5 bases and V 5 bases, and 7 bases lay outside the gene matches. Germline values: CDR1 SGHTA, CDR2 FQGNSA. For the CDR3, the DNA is TGTGCCAGCAGCCGGCGACAGGGGAGAACCGGGGAGCTGTTTTTT. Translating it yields CASSRRQGRTGELFF.

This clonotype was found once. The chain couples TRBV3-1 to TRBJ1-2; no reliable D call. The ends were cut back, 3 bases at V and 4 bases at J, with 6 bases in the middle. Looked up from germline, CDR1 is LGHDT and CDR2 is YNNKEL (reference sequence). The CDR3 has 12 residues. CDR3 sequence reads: CASSHEPYGYTF. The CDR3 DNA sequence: TGTGCCAGCAGCCACGAACCCTATGGCTACACCTTC.

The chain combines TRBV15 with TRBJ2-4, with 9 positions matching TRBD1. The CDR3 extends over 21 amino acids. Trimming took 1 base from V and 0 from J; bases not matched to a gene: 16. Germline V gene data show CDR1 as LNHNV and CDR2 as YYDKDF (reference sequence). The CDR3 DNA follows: TGTGCCACCAGCAGAGGCTCATTACCGGGACAGGGCAATCTAGCCAAAAACATTCAGTACTTC. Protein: CATSRGSLPGQGNLAKNIQYF.

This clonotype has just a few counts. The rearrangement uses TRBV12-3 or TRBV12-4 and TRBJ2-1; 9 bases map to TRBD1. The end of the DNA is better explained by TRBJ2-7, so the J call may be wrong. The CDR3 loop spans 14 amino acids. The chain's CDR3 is CASRNRGQGYEQYF. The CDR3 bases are TGTGCCAGCAGAAACCGGGGACAGGGTTACGAGCAGTACTTC.